This TCR beta chain was recovered during a study of control samples from healthy donors and cancer patients. Here immunoSEQ multiplex PCR was the method, and the copy in TCRdb shows in-frame clones only, minus some. The sample consists of under 65,000 clones, around 93% of them appearing once. V gave up 3 bases and J gave up 13 bases, with 19 bases separating them. CDR3 length equals 14 residues. From germline, CDR1 is LGHNA and CDR2 YSLEER. The chain has TRBV4-3 and TRBJ2-1, with TRBD2 as a possible D gene (6 bases). The source of this sequence is a man aged 25-45 years with colorectal cancer. Material: PBMCs. CDR3 DNA sequence: TGCGCCAGCAGCCAGGGGGTGCGGCGGGGCCGTCAGTTCTTC. Its translation: CASSQGVRRGRQFF.